The 6 T cell receptor beta chains presented below share a single source sample, sequenced in a study of blood T cell repertoires in COVID-19. The table came from immunoSEQ multiplex PCR; TCRdb's copy has only in-frame clones and leaves some out. The sample lists just under 150,000 clones, roughly 89% occurring once. The material sequenced was peripheral blood. The receptor source for this set is a woman in her forties or fifties with acute or convalescent COVID-19.

CDR3 region: CASSQDRGTNYGYTF. Written as DNA, the CDR3 is TGTGCCAGCAGCCAAGACAGGGGTACTAACTATGGCTACACCTTC. This chain connects TRBV4-2 to TRBJ1-2; a possible D gene is TRBD1 (6 bases). Germline loops: CDR1 LGHNA, CDR2 YNFKEQ. The CDR3 runs to 15 residues. The germline V and J ends were trimmed by 0 bases and 0 bases, with 8 bases remaining between them.

V usage is TRBV30 and J usage is TRBJ1-2, with unresolved D. V was pared by 0 bases and J by 4 bases, with 6 bases between. Germline CDR1 reads GTSNPN; CDR2 reads SVGIG (reference sequence). This CDR3 comprises 12 residues. In nucleotides, the CDR3 is TGTGCCTGGAGTGTATGGGCCTATGGCTACACCTTC. Its protein product is CAWSVWAYGYTF.

In the case of this clone: Other DNA sequences in this sample translate to the same CDR3. The V call is TRBV6-5, the J call TRBJ2-5, with TRBD2 as a possible D gene (7 bases). V was trimmed by 3 bases and J by 5 bases, leaving 10 bases between them. Per the germline V gene, CDR1 is MNHEY and CDR2 is SVGAGI. The CDR3 has 13 amino acids. This chain's CDR3 is CASSYGRGETQYF. The CDR3 DNA sequence: TGTGCCAGCAGTTATGGGAGGGGGGAGACCCAGTACTTC.

This clone has only a few counts. V usage is TRBV28 and J usage is TRBJ1-6; 8 nucleotides match TRBD1. V shed 6 bases and J 4 bases; nucleotides not matched to a gene: 5. CDR3 size: 15 residues. CDR1 is MDHEN and CDR2 is SYDVKM in the germline V gene. The CDR3 DNA reads TGTGCCAGCAGGTCACGGGACAGGTATAATTCACCCCTCCACTTT. Translated: CASRSRDRYNSPLHF.

This clone was picked up one time. The chain recombines TRBV12-3 or TRBV12-4 with TRBJ2-2; D might be TRBD1 (6 bases). The CDR3 has 13 amino acids. Trimming shortened V by 5 bases and J by 6 bases, and 10 bases separated the two germline ends. This CDR3 reads CASSTGWAGELFF. The DNA for the CDR3 is TGTGCCAGCAGTACAGGGTGGGCCGGGGAGCTGTTTTTT.

The chain combines TRBV7-9 with TRBJ2-1, with 13 bases lining up with TRBD2. Germline CDR1 is SEHNR and CDR2 is FQNEAQ (reference sequence). With V trimmed by 5 bases and J by 8 bases, 6 bases remained unmatched. This CDR3 spans 15 amino acids. The CDR3 DNA reads as TGTGCCAGCAGCCCCGGGACTAGCGGGATCGATGAGCAGTTCTTC. This codes for CASSPGTSGIDEQFF.